Listed below are T cell receptor beta chains from one sample, sequenced in a study of neoadjuvant nivolumab and ipilimumab in lung cancer. Assay used: immunoSEQ multiplex PCR; TCRdb lists only in-frame clones, some missing. The sample yields about 26,000 clones, 82% seen once. The input for sequencing was tumor tissue, taken after neoadjuvant nivolumab, alone or with ipilimumab, at or shortly before surgery. The receptors were sampled from an adult with non-small cell lung cancer. Each CDR3 is given with its conserved first and last residue. A D gene is named only where the DNA matches it firmly. Rows may omit the clone size; those that give it use once, few, many or a size class.

V gene: TRBV9
clone size: few
D gene: .
J gene: TRBJ2-7
CDR3 protein: CASSPARVSYEQYF
CDR3 DNA: TGTGCCAGCAGCCCCGCCAGGGTCTCCTACGAGCAGTACTTC

V gene: TRBV7-2
clone size: .
D gene: .
J gene: TRBJ1-2
CDR3 protein: CASSPDTASFYGYTF
CDR3 DNA: TGTGCCAGCAGCCCAGATACCGCCAGTTTCTATGGCTACACCTTC

V gene: TRBV6-5
clone size: .
D gene: .
J gene: TRBJ2-7
CDR3 protein: CASSPQFGPEQYF
CDR3 DNA: TGTGCCAGCAGCCCCCAGTTCGGTCCTGAGCAGTACTTC

V gene: TRBV6-6
clone size: few
D gene: .
J gene: TRBJ1-2
CDR3 protein: CASRENRESSGYTF
CDR3 DNA: TGTGCCAGCAGGGAAAACAGGGAGTCGTCTGGCTACACCTTC

V gene: TRBV11-2
clone size: .
D gene: TRBD2
J gene: TRBJ2-5
CDR3 protein: CASSFELGRKVAQETQYF
CDR3 DNA: TGTGCCAGCAGCTTCGAACTCGGGAGGAAGGTGGCCCAAGAGACCCAGTACTTC

V gene: TRBV18
clone size: .
D gene: .
J gene: TRBJ2-1
CDR3 protein: CASSPGRWGPNEQFF
CDR3 DNA: TGTGCCAGCTCACCAGGGAGGTGGGGTCCTAATGAGCAGTTCTTC

V gene: TRBV29-1
clone size: few
D gene: .
J gene: TRBJ2-3
CDR3 protein: CSVESDTQYF
CDR3 DNA: TGCAGCGTCGAATCTGATACGCAGTATTTT

V gene: TRBV30
clone size: once
D gene: TRBD1
J gene: TRBJ2-2
CDR3 protein: CAWSRMGQINTGELFF
CDR3 DNA: TGTGCCTGGAGTAGAATGGGACAGATAAACACCGGGGAGCTGTTTTTT

V gene: TRBV11-3
clone size: .
D gene: .
J gene: TRBJ2-3
CDR3 protein: CASSLRGKDTQYF
CDR3 DNA: TGTGCCAGCAGCTTAAGGGGGAAAGATACGCAGTATTTT

V gene: TRBV9
clone size: .
D gene: .
J gene: TRBJ2-5
CDR3 protein: CASSVEETQYF
CDR3 DNA: TGTGCCAGCAGCGTGGAAGAGACCCAGTACTTC

V gene: TRBV5-1
clone size: .
D gene: .
J gene: TRBJ2-1
CDR3 protein: CASSLAVSGDYNEQFF
CDR3 DNA: TGCGCCAGCAGCTTGGCCGTTTCAGGGGACTACAATGAGCAGTTCTTC

V gene: TRBV7-9
clone size: .
D gene: TRBD2
J gene: TRBJ2-3
CDR3 protein: CASSLGSGTTDTQYF
CDR3 DNA: TGTGCCAGCAGCTTGGGTAGCGGGACCACAGATACGCAGTATTTT

V gene: TRBV27
clone size: .
D gene: .
J gene: TRBJ2-7
CDR3 protein: CASSLAGSDGSYEQYF
CDR3 DNA: TGTGCCAGCAGTTTAGCAGGGTCGGATGGCTCCTACGAGCAGTACTTC

V gene: TRBV19
clone size: .
D gene: TRBD1
J gene: TRBJ1-4
CDR3 protein: CASSRTGGVNEKLFF
CDR3 DNA: TGTGCCAGTAGTAGGACAGGGGGCGTTAATGAAAAACTGTTTTTT

V gene: TRBV7-8
clone size: .
D gene: TRBD1
J gene: TRBJ2-6
CDR3 protein: CASSLRDRGRTGANVLTF
CDR3 DNA: TGTGCCAGCAGCCTCAGAGACAGGGGGCGAACTGGGGCCAACGTCCTGACTTTC

V gene: TRBV7-9
clone size: .
D gene: TRBD2
J gene: TRBJ2-1
CDR3 protein: CASSLLAGPSREQFF
CDR3 DNA: TGTGCCAGCAGCCTACTAGCGGGCCCTTCAAGGGAGCAGTTCTTC

V gene: TRBV19
clone size: .
D gene: .
J gene: TRBJ1-2
CDR3 protein: CASFELGYGYTF
CDR3 DNA: TGTGCCAGCTTCGAACTGGGATATGGCTACACCTTC

V gene: TRBV18
clone size: .
D gene: .
J gene: TRBJ1-1
CDR3 protein: CASRQRNTEAFF
CDR3 DNA: TGTGCCAGTCGACAGAGGAACACTGAAGCTTTCTTT

V gene: TRBV27
clone size: .
D gene: .
J gene: TRBJ2-5
CDR3 protein: CASSPVPGETQYF
CDR3 DNA: TGTGCCAGCAGTCCGGTGCCGGGAGAGACCCAGTACTTC

V gene: TRBV5-1
clone size: .
D gene: .
J gene: TRBJ1-2
CDR3 protein: CASSLGGALGYTF
CDR3 DNA: TGCGCCAGCAGCCTGGGGGGGGCCCTCGGCTACACCTTC

V gene: TRBV30
clone size: .
D gene: .
J gene: TRBJ2-1
CDR3 protein: CAGSSYNEQFF
CDR3 DNA: TGTGCCGGGAGCTCCTACAATGAGCAGTTCTTC

V gene: TRBV5-1
clone size: .
D gene: .
J gene: TRBJ2-1
CDR3 protein: CASSLAGQSSYNEQFF
CDR3 DNA: TGCGCCAGCAGCTTGGCCGGACAGAGCTCCTACAATGAGCAGTTCTTC

V gene: TRBV5-1
clone size: .
D gene: TRBD1
J gene: TRBJ1-1
CDR3 protein: CASSVDRANTEAFF
CDR3 DNA: TGCGCCAGCAGTGTTGACAGGGCTAACACTGAAGCTTTCTTT

V gene: TRBV14
clone size: .
D gene: TRBD1
J gene: TRBJ2-7
CDR3 protein: CASSHPVWWDRGSYEQYF
CDR3 DNA: TGTGCCAGCAGCCATCCCGTCTGGTGGGACAGGGGATCCTACGAGCAGTACTTC

V gene: TRBV5-1
clone size: .
D gene: .
J gene: TRBJ2-1
CDR3 protein: CASSFVGPNNEQFF
CDR3 DNA: TGCGCCAGCAGCTTTGTGGGACCTAACAATGAGCAGTTCTTC

V gene: TRBV9
clone size: .
D gene: .
J gene: TRBJ2-3
CDR3 protein: CASSVGVERTDTQYF
CDR3 DNA: TGTGCCAGCAGCGTTGGTGTAGAGCGGACAGATACGCAGTATTTT

V gene: TRBV7-2
clone size: .
D gene: TRBD1
J gene: TRBJ1-1
CDR3 protein: CASSSGQGRGNTEAFF
CDR3 DNA: TGTGCCAGCAGCTCCGGACAGGGTCGGGGAAACACTGAAGCTTTCTTT

V gene: TRBV30
clone size: .
D gene: .
J gene: TRBJ1-5
CDR3 protein: CAWSVQRGQPQHF
CDR3 DNA: TGTGCCTGGAGTGTACAACGGGGACAGCCCCAGCATTTT

V gene: TRBV7-2
clone size: .
D gene: .
J gene: TRBJ2-7
CDR3 protein: CASSLEGGYSYEQYF
CDR3 DNA: TGTGCCAGCAGCTTAGAGGGCGGGTATTCCTACGAGCAGTACTTC

V gene: TRBV29-1
clone size: .
D gene: .
J gene: TRBJ2-3
CDR3 protein: CSVEDPRGPQYF
CDR3 DNA: TGCAGCGTTGAAGATCCCCGAGGGCCGCAGTATTTT

V gene: TRBV11-2
clone size: .
D gene: TRBD1
J gene: TRBJ2-7
CDR3 protein: CASSLTGQQHYEQYF
CDR3 DNA: TGTGCCAGCAGCTTAACGGGACAGCAACATTACGAGCAGTACTTC

V gene: TRBV11-2
clone size: .
D gene: .
J gene: TRBJ2-2
CDR3 protein: CASSTSPVGVVAGELFF
CDR3 DNA: TGTGCCAGCAGCACATCCCCGGTTGGTGTCGTCGCCGGGGAGCTGTTTTTT

V gene: TRBV7-9
clone size: .
D gene: TRBD2
J gene: TRBJ2-1
CDR3 protein: CASSRGYGAGSNEQFF
CDR3 DNA: TGTGCCAGCAGCCGAGGTTACGGAGCGGGAAGCAATGAGCAGTTCTTC

V gene: TRBV4-1
clone size: medium-sized
D gene: .
J gene: TRBJ2-5
CDR3 protein: CASSQENQETQYF
CDR3 DNA: TGCGCCAGCAGCCAAGAGAACCAAGAGACCCAGTACTTC

V gene: TRBV18
clone size: .
D gene: .
J gene: TRBJ1-5
CDR3 protein: CASSTRRSNQPQHF
CDR3 DNA: TGTGCCAGCTCAACGAGGAGGAGCAATCAGCCCCAGCATTTT

V gene: TRBV5-1
clone size: .
D gene: .
J gene: TRBJ1-5
CDR3 protein: CASSLDNSNQPQHF
CDR3 DNA: TGCGCCAGCAGCTTGGATAATAGCAATCAGCCCCAGCATTTT

V gene: TRBV18
clone size: .
D gene: .
J gene: TRBJ2-2
CDR3 protein: CASSPTRDLNTGELFF
CDR3 DNA: TGTGCCAGCTCACCAACTAGGGACTTGAACACCGGGGAGCTGTTTTTT

V gene: TRBV18
clone size: .
D gene: TRBD2
J gene: TRBJ2-1
CDR3 protein: CASSTSGYNEQFF
CDR3 DNA: TGTGCCAGCTCAACTAGCGGATACAATGAGCAGTTCTTC

V gene: TRBV7-9
clone size: .
D gene: .
J gene: TRBJ2-1
CDR3 protein: CASSRSEQFF
CDR3 DNA: TGTGCCAGCAGTAGAAGTGAGCAGTTCTTC

V gene: TRBV27
clone size: .
D gene: TRBD1
J gene: TRBJ2-7
CDR3 protein: CASSMGQGAYEQYF
CDR3 DNA: TGTGCCAGCAGTATGGGACAGGGGGCTTACGAGCAGTACTTC

V gene: TRBV5-1
clone size: .
D gene: .
J gene: TRBJ1-4
CDR3 protein: CASSFGGTTNEKLFF
CDR3 DNA: TGCGCCAGCAGCTTTGGGGGGACAACTAATGAAAAACTGTTTTTT

V gene: TRBV5-1
clone size: .
D gene: .
J gene: TRBJ2-7
CDR3 protein: CASSADWVAYEQYF
CDR3 DNA: TGCGCCAGCAGCGCGGACTGGGTCGCCTACGAGCAGTACTTC

V gene: TRBV7-9
clone size: .
D gene: TRBD2
J gene: TRBJ2-1
CDR3 protein: CASSLPEAGGYNEQFF
CDR3 DNA: TGTGCCAGCAGCTTACCTGAAGCGGGAGGATACAATGAGCAGTTCTTC

V gene: TRBV2
clone size: .
D gene: .
J gene: TRBJ1-1
CDR3 protein: CASSESGRRDTEAFF
CDR3 DNA: TGTGCCAGCAGTGAATCGGGTAGGCGGGACACTGAAGCTTTCTTT

V gene: TRBV11-1
clone size: .
D gene: .
J gene: TRBJ1-1
CDR3 protein: CASSLGGRETEAFF
CDR3 DNA: TGTGCCAGCAGCTTAGGGGGCCGGGAAACTGAAGCTTTCTTT

V gene: TRBV6-1
clone size: .
D gene: .
J gene: TRBJ2-3
CDR3 protein: CASSEFGDTQYF
CDR3 DNA: TGTGCCAGCAGTGAATTTGGAGATACGCAGTATTTT

V gene: TRBV11-2
clone size: .
D gene: TRBD2
J gene: TRBJ2-3
CDR3 protein: CASSLGGGVDTQYF
CDR3 DNA: TGTGCCAGCAGCTTAGGGGGAGGGGTGGATACGCAGTATTTT

V gene: TRBV6-5
clone size: .
D gene: TRBD2
J gene: TRBJ2-7
CDR3 protein: CASSYGTSPYEQYF
CDR3 DNA: TGTGCCAGCAGTTACGGGACTAGCCCCTACGAGCAGTACTTC

V gene: TRBV10-3
clone size: .
D gene: .
J gene: TRBJ2-3
CDR3 protein: CAISEEQTDTQYF
CDR3 DNA: TGTGCCATCAGTGAGGAGCAGACAGATACGCAGTATTTT

V gene: TRBV15
clone size: .
D gene: .
J gene: TRBJ2-7
CDR3 protein: CATGTGRGYEQYF
CDR3 DNA: TGTGCCACCGGTACAGGGAGGGGATACGAGCAGTACTTC